Listed here are 20 T cell receptor beta chains from one sample, sequenced in a study of blood T cells in healthy people across ages. A sample-barcoded 5' primer and a J-beta primer mix were used in a second PCR of about 7 to 12 cycles. TCRdb used MiXCR to reprocess the 5' RACE reads, holding one entry per CDR3 protein. The table records around 2 million distinct CDR3 sequences, 35% to 50% of them present only once. Sequenced input: blood. These receptor sequences come from a human donor in good health.

This clonotype was seen a handful of times. V usage is TRBV4-1 and J usage is TRBJ2-7; D could derive from TRBD1 or TRBD2 (7 bases each). The germline CDR1 and CDR2 sequences are MGHRA and YSYEKL. V lost 4 bases and J lost 1, with 17 bases in between. The CDR3 contains 16 residues. The CDR3 loop is CASSLRGGVRSYEQYF. CDR3 coding DNA: TGCGCCAGCAGCCTCAGGGGGGGCGTCCGGTCCTACGAGCAGTACTTC.

Points on this clonotype: A junction boundary mismatches the germline segment, possibly from a read error. The J gene is TRBJ1-1, the V gene TRBV7-9; D is unresolved. Per the germline V gene, CDR1 is SEHNR and CDR2 is FQNEAQ (reference sequence). This CDR3 has 14 residues. The CDR3 region is CSSSLYSGENEAFF. Written as DNA, the CDR3 is TGTTCCAGCAGCTTATACTCCGGGGAGAATGAAGCTTTCTTT.

In its sample, this clonotype was seen a few times. The CDR3 region is CAISDGLVSYNEQFF. The CDR3 nucleotides are TGTGCCATCAGTGACGGACTAGTCTCCTACAATGAGCAGTTCTTC. The V and J genes are TRBV10-3 and TRBJ2-1; 7 nucleotides agree with TRBD2. Germline lookup yields CDR1 ENHRY and CDR2 SYGVKD. The trim removed 3 bases at V and 0 bases at J, leaving 2 bases unmatched. The CDR3 extends over 15 amino acids.

V is TRBV20-1 and J is TRBJ2-1; TRBD2 matches at 14 bases. The J segment lost 8 bases and the V segment lost 3 bases, leaving 15 bases of the junction unmatched. The CDR3 runs 18 residues. Germline values: CDR1 DFQATT, CDR2 SNEGSKA (reference sequence). CDR3 DNA: TGCAGTGCTAGTCCCCAAGGACTAGCGGGGGGAGCGGGGTATGAGCAGTTCTTC. Translation: CSASPQGLAGGAGYEQFF.

This clonotype appeared a few times. The chain links TRBV10-3 to TRBJ2-3; D is possibly TRBD1 (6 bases). V lost 0 bases and J 1 base, leaving 8 bases between the germline ends. Per germline, CDR1 ENHRY and CDR2 SYGVKD. The CDR3 has 15 amino acids. DNA for the CDR3: TGTGCCATCAGTGAGTCTTGGGGGCGCACAGATACGCAGTATTTT. This encodes CAISESWGRTDTQYF.

This clonotype came up a few times. V is TRBV20-1 and J is TRBJ2-3, with 7 bases aligning to TRBD2. The CDR3 covers 16 residues. Germline CDR1 and CDR2: DFQATT and SNEGSKA (reference sequence). Unmatched junction bases numbered 13, after V lost 6 bases and J lost 1 base. CDR3 in DNA: TGCAGTGCAAAGCGGGCCCGGGGGGATGGCACAGATACGCAGTATTTT. This codes for CSAKRARGDGTDTQYF.

The chain is built from TRBV14 and TRBJ2-7, with 10 bases fitting TRBD1. V shed 3 bases, J shed 3 bases, and the junction held 5 bases outside the gene matches. This CDR3 region has 15 residues. Germline CDR1 is SGHDN and CDR2 is FVKESK. CDR3 residues: CASSHGTGVLYEQYF. The CDR3 DNA sequence: TGTGCCAGCAGCCATGGGACAGGGGTCCTCTACGAGCAGTACTTC.

The CDR3 sequence is CASSLILPTDTQYF. Written as DNA, the CDR3 is TGTGCCAGCAGTTTAATCTTACCCACAGATACGCAGTATTTT. The genes are TRBV28 and TRBJ2-3; D is ambiguous. The CDR3 has 14 residues. Trimming removed 2 bases from V and 2 bases from J, with 8 bases in between. CDR1 is MDHEN and CDR2 is SYDVKM in the germline V gene. Complete variable domain (other parts from reference TRBV28 and TRBJ2-3): DVKVTQSSRYLVKRTGEKVFLECVQDMDHENMFWYRQDPGLGLRLIYFSYDVKMKEKGDIPEGYSVSREKKERFSLILESASTNQTSMYLCASSLILPTDTQYFGPGTRLTVL.

A few counts support this clonotype. The chain uses TRBV10-3 and TRBJ2-3; 7 bases line up with TRBD1. J gave up 1 base and V 4 bases, and 5 bases lay outside the gene matches. The CDR3 is 15 amino acids. Germline V gene data show CDR1 as ENHRY and CDR2 as SYGVKD. The CDR3 DNA reads TGTGCCATCAGTGCGTCGGGACAGCGCACAGATACGCAGTATTTT. Residues: CAISASGQRTDTQYF.

This clonotype has a handful of counts. The chain employs TRBV19 and TRBJ1-1; D gene unclear. This CDR3 region has 15 residues. Germline V gene sequence: CDR1 LNHDA, CDR2 SQIVND (reference sequence). Deletions cut 6 bases from V and 1 base from J, with 15 bases between. CDR3 loop: CASSLPKIGNTEAFF. In DNA form, the CDR3 reads TGTGCCAGTAGCCTCCCAAAGATAGGGAACACTGAAGCTTTCTTT. The full variable domain, rest sourced from reference TRBV19 and TRBJ1-1, is DGGITQSPKYLFRKEGQNVTLSCEQNLNHDAMYWYRQDPGQGLRLIYYSQIVNDFQKGDIAEGYSVSREKKESFPLTVTSAQKNPTAFYLCASSLPKIGNTEAFFGQGTRLTVV.

The chain uses TRBV29-1 and TRBJ1-2; tentative D call: TRBD1 (5 bases). The CDR3 is 13 residues long. Trimming cost V 4 bases and J 3 bases, with 12 bases left between them. CDR1 is SQVTM and CDR2 is ANQGSEA in the germline V gene. The CDR3 here is CSVVLGGDYGYTF. The CDR3 coding sequence is TGCAGCGTTGTTTTGGGGGGTGACTATGGCTACACCTTC. The whole variable domain, remainder taken from reference TRBV29-1 and TRBJ1-2, is SAVISQKPSRDICQRGTSLTIQCQVDSQVTMMFWYRQQPGQSLTLIATANQGSEATYESGFVIDKFPISRPNLTFSTLTVSNMSPEDSSIYLCSVVLGGDYGYTFGSGTRLTVV.

V is TRBV29-1 and J is TRBJ2-1, with D possibly matching TRBD1 (6 bases). The germline V and J ends were trimmed by 2 bases and 9 bases, with 20 bases remaining between them. This CDR3 has 15 amino acids. Germline lookup yields CDR1 SQVTM and CDR2 ANQGSEA. The CDR3 region has the DNA TGCAGCGTTGAAAGGGGAACAGGGAGCCCACTTGAGCAGTTCTTC. This codes for CSVERGTGSPLEQFF.

The chain joins TRBV7-2 to TRBJ2-5; tentatively, D is TRBD2 (6 bases). The ends were cut back, 2 bases at V and 5 bases at J, with 15 bases in the middle. Germline CDR1 SGHTA, CDR2 FQGNSA. The CDR3 spans 15 residues. The CDR3 protein is CASSLMRAGFETQYF. The CDR3 DNA reads TGTGCCAGCAGCTTAATGAGGGCGGGATTTGAGACCCAGTACTTC.

The sample holds a few counts of this clonotype. The V gene is TRBV27, the J gene TRBJ1-6, with D perhaps TRBD1 (5 bases). V lost 5 bases and J 8 bases, leaving 13 bases between the germline ends. Germline lookup yields CDR1 MNHEY and CDR2 SMNVEV (reference sequence). This CDR3 has 14 amino acids. Here the CDR3 reads CASSSTGAYSPLHF. The CDR3 bases are TGTGCCAGCAGTAGCACCGGGGCCTATTCACCCCTCCACTTT.

In its sample, this clonotype was seen a few times. The chain carries TRBV2 and TRBJ1-5, with D possibly matching TRBD1 (5 bases). The length of the CDR3 is 16 residues. The germline CDR1 and CDR2 sequences are SNHLY and FYNNEI. Trimming shortened V by 1 base and J by 2 bases, and 12 bases separated the two germline ends. The DNA of the CDR3 is TGTGCCAGCAGTGAAGGAAGAGGGGCTGGCAATCAGCCCCAGCATTTT. Translated, it gives CASSEGRGAGNQPQHF. Complete variable domain (other parts from reference TRBV2 and TRBJ1-5): EPEVTQTPSHQVTQMGQEVILRCVPISNHLYFYWYRQILGQKVEFLVSFYNNEISEKSEIFDDQFSVERPDGSNFTLKIRSTKLEDSAMYFCASSEGRGAGNQPQHFGDGTRLSIL.

This rearrangement joins TRBV25-1 to TRBJ2-1; no firm D call. Trimming left V 4 bases short and J 5 bases short, with 15 bases between. Germline V gene lookup returns CDR1 MGHDK and CDR2 SYGVNS. CDR3 length equals 15 residues. DNA for the CDR3: TGTGCCAGCAGTGGCGAAGTATGGGGTAACAATGAGCAGTTCTTC. Protein product: CASSGEVWGNNEQFF.

The V gene is TRBV7-2, the J gene TRBJ2-1; the match to TRBD2 covers 9 bases. Trimming took 5 bases from V and 7 from J; bases not matched to a gene: 12. The germline CDR1 and CDR2 sequences are SGHTA and FQGNSA. The CDR3 length is 16 residues. DNA of the CDR3: TGTGCCAGCAGCATCCCCGGCGGGGGGGCGGAAAATGAGCAGTTCTTC. Translating it yields CASSIPGGGAENEQFF.

The V and J genes are TRBV20-1 and TRBJ2-1; tentative D call: TRBD2 (6 bases). Germline CDR1 and CDR2: DFQATT and SNEGSKA (reference sequence). This CDR3 has 11 amino acids. V was pared by 1 base and J by 8 bases, with 6 bases between. The CDR3: CSARAGDEQFF. The CDR3 DNA reads as TGCAGTGCTAGAGCGGGGGATGAGCAGTTCTTC.

The V and J genes are TRBV4-1 and TRBJ2-5; D might be TRBD1 (6 bases). The CDR3 contains 16 residues. Trimming took off 0 bases at V and 0 bases at J, with 11 bases between the two ends. Germline CDR1 reads MGHRA; CDR2 reads YSYEKL. CDR3 nucleotide sequence: TGCGCCAGCAGCCAAGAAGGACAGTCCTACCAAGAGACCCAGTACTTC. Its translation: CASSQEGQSYQETQYF.

The chain uses TRBV9 and TRBJ2-5, with D tentatively TRBD1 (5 bases). V lost 5 bases to trimming and J lost 13 bases, with 18 bases between them. This CDR3 has 12 residues. Looked up from germline, CDR1 is SGDLS and CDR2 is YYNGEE. The CDR3 here is CASSPDNLQRYF. DNA for the CDR3: TGTGCCAGCAGTCCGGACAACCTACAACGGTACTTC.